The next 12 T cell receptor beta chains were all read from a single sample in a study of blood T cell repertoires in COVID-19. Clones were read by immunoSEQ multiplex PCR, and TCRdb kept only the in-frame ones, dropping some. The sample carries 300,000 to 350,000 clones, roughly 85% recorded once. The sequencing input was PBMCs or T cells enriched from blood (not recorded which). Source of these receptors: a man aged 25 to 40 who had recovered from COVID-19.

The chain carries TRBV7-9 and TRBJ1-2; 7 bases match TRBD1. The CDR3 sequence is 14 residues long. Germline loops: CDR1 SEHNR, CDR2 FQNEAQ (reference sequence). The V segment lost 9 bases and the J segment 2 bases; nucleotides outside the gene matches: 9. The CDR3, as DNA: TGTGCCAGTACCCCCGGGACAGTCAACTATGGCTACACCTTC. This gives the protein CASTPGTVNYGYTF.

This clone was found many times. The chain links TRBV13 to TRBJ1-5, with D possibly TRBD1 on 6 matching bases. The CDR3 spans 14 residues. The V end was cut by 3 bases, the J end by 6 bases, with 12 bases between. The V gene's germline CDR1 is PRHDT and CDR2 FYEKMQ (reference sequence). This chain's CDR3 is CASSFGQGSQPQHF. The DNA for the CDR3 is TGTGCCAGCAGCTTTGGGCAGGGGAGTCAGCCCCAGCATTTT.

This clone was found a few times. This sequence joins TRBV9 and TRBJ2-3, with 8 bases identical to TRBD2. CDR3 length: 16 amino acids. CDR1 and CDR2 (germline): SGDLS, YYNGEE. The junction had 12 bases not matched to a gene; V was cut back by 3 bases and J by 6 bases. The CDR3 sequence: CASSATSGAKWDTQYF. For the CDR3, the DNA is TGTGCCAGCAGCGCCACTAGCGGTGCAAAGTGGGATACGCAGTATTTT.

The chain uses TRBV5-1 and TRBJ2-1; 11 bases align to TRBD2. Per the germline V gene, CDR1 is SGHRS and CDR2 is YFSETQ. This CDR3 has 16 residues. J gave up 6 bases and V 4 bases, and 9 bases lay outside the gene matches. The chain's CDR3 is CASSEAASGGPNEQFF. For the CDR3, the DNA is TGCGCCAGCAGCGAGGCGGCTAGCGGGGGGCCCAATGAGCAGTTCTTC.

The CDR3 DNA reads as TGCGCCAGCAGCTTGGAACAGGAAGAGACCCAGTACTTC. The encoded protein is CASSLEQEETQYF. This chain joins TRBV5-1 and TRBJ2-5; tentatively, D is TRBD1 (5 bases). Germline assignment: CDR1 SGHRS and CDR2 YFSETQ. V lost 0 bases, J lost 3 bases, and 6 bases lay in between. The CDR3 is 13 residues long.

This chain connects TRBV2 to TRBJ1-6, with D perhaps matching TRBD1 (5 bases). CDR1 is SNHLY, CDR2 FYNNEI, per germline. The CDR3 is 11 amino acids. V was pared by 1 base and J by 14 bases, with 6 bases between. CDR3 sequence reads: CASSEDRSLHF. The CDR3 DNA is TGTGCCAGCAGTGAAGACAGGTCCCTCCACTTT.

The V call is TRBV30, the J call TRBJ2-6; D uncertain. V lost 3 bases and J lost 0, with 12 bases in between. Germline V gene data show CDR1 as GTSNPN and CDR2 as SVGIG (reference sequence). The CDR3 length is 16 residues. The CDR3 is CAWRQIYISGANVLTF. CDR3 DNA: TGTGCCTGGAGACAGATATACATCTCTGGGGCCAACGTCCTGACTTTC.

J is TRBJ2-6 and V is TRBV5-4, with D possibly matching TRBD1 (6 bases). The CDR3 sequence is 15 residues long. The V gene lost 4 bases and the J gene lost 1 base, with 9 bases spanning the gap. Germline lookup yields CDR1 SGHNT and CDR2 YYREEE (reference sequence). CDR3 in DNA: TGTGCCAGCAGCCCAGGACAGTCTGGGGCCAACGTCCTGACTTTC. It encodes CASSPGQSGANVLTF.

This sequence joins TRBV5-1 and TRBJ2-7, with D perhaps TRBD2 (6 bases). There are 14 residues in the CDR3. Germline V gives CDR1 SGHRS, CDR2 YFSETQ. The V and J ends lost 4 bases and 3 bases respectively, with 14 bases between them. CDR3 DNA: TGCGCCAGCAGCCCGGCGGGACCCCTCTACGAGCAGTACTTC. Its protein is CASSPAGPLYEQYF.

There are a few counts of this clone. The gene calls are TRBV7-6 and TRBJ2-7; tentatively, D is TRBD1 (6 bases). CDR1 is SGHVS and CDR2 is FNYEAQ in the germline V gene. Trimming removed 5 bases at V and 3 bases at J, with 20 bases between. CDR3 size: 16 residues. The CDR3 DNA follows: TGTGCCAGCAGCCGTCAAGGTGGGGGCCTCGTCTACGAGCAGTACTTC. Protein: CASSRQGGGLVYEQYF. Together with reference TRBV7-6 and TRBJ2-7, the CDR3 gives the full variable domain: GAGVSQSPRYKVTKRGQDVALRCDPISGHVSLYWYRQALGQGPEFLTYFNYEAQQDKSGLPNDRFSAERPEGSISTLTIQRTEQRDSAMYRCASSRQGGGLVYEQYFGPGTRLTVT.

This chain joins TRBV6-5 and TRBJ2-2; 7 bases align to TRBD1. CDR1 and CDR2 from the germline V gene are MNHEY and SVGAGI. Germline trimming cut 2 bases from V and 4 bases from J; bases unmatched to any gene: 4. This CDR3 is 15 amino acids long. Here the CDR3 reads CASSYEGAGTGELFF. The DNA for the CDR3 is TGTGCCAGCAGTTACGAGGGGGCCGGCACCGGGGAGCTGTTTTTT.

This sequence joins TRBV18 and TRBJ1-1, with TRBD1 identical over 7 bases. In germline, CDR1 is KGHSH, CDR2 LQKENI. The V segment lost 6 bases and the J segment 7 bases; nucleotides outside the gene matches: 14. CDR3 length: 15 amino acids. The CDR3 here is CASSFSPGTALEAFF. The DNA of the CDR3 is TGTGCCAGCTCTTTTTCTCCCGGGACAGCCCTTGAAGCTTTCTTT.